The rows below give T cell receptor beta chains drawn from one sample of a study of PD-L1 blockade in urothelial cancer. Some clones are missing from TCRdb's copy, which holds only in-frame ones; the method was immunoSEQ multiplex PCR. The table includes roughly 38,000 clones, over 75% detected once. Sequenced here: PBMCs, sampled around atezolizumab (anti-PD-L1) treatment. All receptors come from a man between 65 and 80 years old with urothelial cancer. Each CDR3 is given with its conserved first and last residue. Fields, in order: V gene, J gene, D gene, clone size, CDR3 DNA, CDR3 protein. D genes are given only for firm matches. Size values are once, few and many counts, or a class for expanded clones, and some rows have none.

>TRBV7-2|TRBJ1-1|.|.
TGTGCCAGCAGCTTAGATCGGAGGAACACTGAAGCTTTCTTT
CASSLDRRNTEAFF
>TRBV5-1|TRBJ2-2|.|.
TGCGCCAGCAGCCCACAGAACACCGGGGAGCTGTTTTTT
CASSPQNTGELFF
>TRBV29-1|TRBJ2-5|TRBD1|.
TGCTCTTGGGGACAGGGGAGGGAGACCCAGTACTTC
CSWGQGRETQYF
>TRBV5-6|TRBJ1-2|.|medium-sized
TGTGCCAGCAGGCTAGGAACAGGGTTCGATGGCTACACCTTC
CASRLGTGFDGYTF
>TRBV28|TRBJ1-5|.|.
TGTGCCAGCAGCACGATCCGGGGGGCTAATAGCAATCAGCCCCAGCATTTT
CASSTIRGANSNQPQHF
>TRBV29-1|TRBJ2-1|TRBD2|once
TGCAGCGTTGTTAGGTTGACTAGCGGGGCTTCCTACAATGAGCAGTTCTTC
CSVVRLTSGASYNEQFF
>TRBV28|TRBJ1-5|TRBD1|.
TGTGCCAGCAGCCCCCGGACAGGGGGCTCTCAGCCCCAGCATTTT
CASSPRTGGSQPQHF
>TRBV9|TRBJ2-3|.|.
TGTGCCAGCAGCCCGATACAGGGTCCCACAGATACGCAGTATTTT
CASSPIQGPTDTQYF
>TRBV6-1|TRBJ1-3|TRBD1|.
TGTGCCAGCAGCCCTGGGACAGCTGGAAACACCATATATTTT
CASSPGTAGNTIYF
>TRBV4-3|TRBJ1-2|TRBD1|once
TGCGCCAGCAGCCAAGACGGTACAGGGGTATATGGCTACACCTTC
CASSQDGTGVYGYTF
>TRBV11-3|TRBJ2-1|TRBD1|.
TGTGCCAGCAGCTTAGAACAGGGGTATGAGCAGTTCTTC
CASSLEQGYEQFF
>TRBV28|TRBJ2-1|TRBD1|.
TGTGCCAGCAGAGGGGGCTTCTACAATGAGCAGTTCTTC
CASRGGFYNEQFF
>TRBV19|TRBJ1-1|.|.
TGTGCCAGTAGTACGGGGGGGTTGATCACTGAAGCTTTCTTT
CASSTGGLITEAFF
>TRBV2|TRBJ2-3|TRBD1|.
TGTGCCAGCAGCCGACAGGGAGACGATACGCAGTATTTT
CASSRQGDDTQYF
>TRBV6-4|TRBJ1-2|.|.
TGTGCCAGCAGTGACTCCCAGGGAAGAGGCTACACCTTC
CASSDSQGRGYTF
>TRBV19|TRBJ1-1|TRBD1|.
TGTGCCAGTATTCCAGGGGGCGAGGGGACTGAAGCTTTCTTT
CASIPGGEGTEAFF
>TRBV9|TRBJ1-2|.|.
TGTGCCAGCAGCGTGTTGGGGCAGGGCTATGGCTACACCTTC
CASSVLGQGYGYTF
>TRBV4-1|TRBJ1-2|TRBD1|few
TGCGCCAGCAGCCAAGAGGGACAGGGTGTCTATGGCTACACCTTC
CASSQEGQGVYGYTF
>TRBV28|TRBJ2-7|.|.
TGTGCCAGCAGGTCCAGCGGATCCTACGAGCAGTACTTC
CASRSSGSYEQYF
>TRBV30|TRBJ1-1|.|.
TGTGCCTGGAGTCGACGAGGTAGAGGCGGGAACACTGAAGCTTTCTTT
CAWSRRGRGGNTEAFF
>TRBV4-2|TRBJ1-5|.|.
TGTGCCAGCAGCCAAGATACGGGACAGCCCCAGCATTTT
CASSQDTGQPQHF
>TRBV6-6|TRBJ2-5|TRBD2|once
TGTGCCAGCAGTTACTCGAGGACTAGCGGAGAGACCCAGTACTTC
CASSYSRTSGETQYF
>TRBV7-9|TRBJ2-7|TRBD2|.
TGTGCCAGCAGCCTACTAGCGGGGGAGCAGTACTTC
CASSLLAGEQYF